Shown below are 9 T cell receptor beta chains from a single sample sequenced in a study of CD8 T cells in ankylosing spondylitis. TCRdb independently ran MiXCR on the 5' RACE reads; one entry per CDR3 protein. This repertoire shows 200,000 to 250,000 distinct CDR3 sequences, 5.5% to 7.5% found once; its top ten account for approximately 14%. Notes on the study in general: Blood from ankylosing spondylitis patients appeared to carry a characteristic roughly eight-variant TCR beta motif.

The antigens these receptors bind are not known. The sequenced sample consisted of blood, either unsorted or a sorted T cell fraction (not recorded which). All receptors derive from a male donor with ankylosing spondylitis.

This clonotype has only one observation. The chain uses TRBV4-1 and TRBJ1-3; D is perhaps TRBD1 (5 bases). This CDR3 region has 17 residues. Trimming left V 0 bases short and J 0 bases short, with 12 bases between. CDR1 and CDR2 from the germline V gene are MGHRA and YSYEKL. This CDR3 reads CASSQDRGSYSGNTIYF. CDR3 DNA sequence: TGCGCCAGCAGCCAAGATCGGGGCAGCTACTCTGGAAACACCATATATTTT.

This clonotype has ten or more counts. This chain connects TRBV6-4 to TRBJ2-3, with TRBD2 identical over 10 bases. This CDR3 is built from 15 residues. Germline V lookup: CDR1 MRHNA, CDR2 SNTAGT. The ends lost 3 bases at V and 0 bases at J; junction bases unmatched: 0. The CDR3 protein is CASSELAGSTDTQYF. The CDR3 DNA is TGTGCCAGCAGTGAACTAGCGGGGAGCACAGATACGCAGTATTTT.

At least ten counts were recorded for this clonotype. The chain has TRBV28 and TRBJ2-3; perhaps TRBD2 as D (5 bases). V was cut by 5 bases and J by 4 bases, with 10 bases left in between. Germline CDR1 and CDR2: MDHEN and SYDVKM. The CDR3 has 13 amino acids. DNA of the CDR3: TGTGCCAGCAGTATGGGAGTCCCAGATACGCAGTATTTT. Residues: CASSMGVPDTQYF. Full variable domain (missing parts from reference TRBV28 and TRBJ2-3): DVKVTQSSRYLVKRTGEKVFLECVQDMDHENMFWYRQDPGLGLRLIYFSYDVKMKEKGDIPEGYSVSREKKERFSLILESASTNQTSMYLCASSMGVPDTQYFGPGTRLTVL.

This clonotype was found a few times. The CDR3 DNA is TGTGCCATCAGTGAGTCGGGGACAGGTTCCTACGAGCAGTACTTC. The encoded protein is CAISESGTGSYEQYF. This chain uses TRBV10-3 with TRBJ2-7, with 8 positions matching TRBD1. Germline V gene sequence: CDR1 ENHRY, CDR2 SYGVKD. J gave up 1 base and V 0 bases, and 2 bases lay outside the gene matches. The CDR3 has 15 residues.

In its sample, this clonotype was seen a few times. The V and J genes are TRBV24-1 and TRBJ2-5; 9 bases fit TRBD1. V shed 4 bases, J shed 5 bases, and the junction held 7 bases outside the gene matches. Per the germline V gene, CDR1 is KGHDR and CDR2 is SFDVKD. The CDR3 consists of 15 residues. As DNA, the CDR3 is TGTGCCACCAGTGAAGTTGACAGGGGGGACGAGACCCAGTACTTC. Its translation is CATSEVDRGDETQYF.

This clonotype has at least ten counts. The gene calls are TRBV4-3 and TRBJ2-1; D is unresolved. Germline values: CDR1 LGHNA, CDR2 YSLEER. The CDR3 extends over 15 amino acids. V lost 1 base and J 9 bases, leaving 16 bases between the germline ends. As DNA, the CDR3 is TGCGCCAGCAGCCAAGTGAGATTATGGTCTGGTGAGCAGTTCTTC. It codes for CASSQVRLWSGEQFF.

This clonotype was counted at least ten times. One end of the junction varies from germline; a read error may be responsible. This chain's CDR3 is CASSLAAPGLLAF. The CDR3 DNA reads as TGTGCCAGCAGCTTAGCGGCCCCGGGACTACTGGCCTTC. This sequence joins TRBV7-9 and TRBJ2-4; TRBD2 aligns across 7 bases. Germline V gives CDR1 SEHNR, CDR2 FQNEAQ (reference sequence). The CDR3 extends over 13 amino acids.

This clonotype has more than one count but fewer than ten. The rearrangement uses TRBV27 and TRBJ1-1, with D maybe TRBD1 (6 bases). CDR1 and CDR2 from the germline V gene are MNHEY and SMNVEV (reference sequence). Trimming left V 9 bases short and J 5 bases short, with 25 bases between. The CDR3 extends over 16 amino acids. CDR3: CASKNGGLKGRTEAFF. For the CDR3, the DNA is TGTGCCAGTAAGAATGGGGGCCTGAAGGGGAGGACTGAAGCTTTCTTT.

This clonotype came up many times. J is TRBJ2-7 and V is TRBV27, with TRBD1 matching over 10 bases. V gave up 6 bases and J gave up 5 bases; unmatched junction bases: 10. This CDR3 has 15 amino acids. Per the germline V gene, CDR1 is MNHEY and CDR2 is SMNVEV (reference sequence). Here the CDR3 DNA reads TGTGCCAGCAGCCCCCCGACAGGGGGCCAGGACGAGCAGTACTTC. This gives the protein CASSPPTGGQDEQYF.